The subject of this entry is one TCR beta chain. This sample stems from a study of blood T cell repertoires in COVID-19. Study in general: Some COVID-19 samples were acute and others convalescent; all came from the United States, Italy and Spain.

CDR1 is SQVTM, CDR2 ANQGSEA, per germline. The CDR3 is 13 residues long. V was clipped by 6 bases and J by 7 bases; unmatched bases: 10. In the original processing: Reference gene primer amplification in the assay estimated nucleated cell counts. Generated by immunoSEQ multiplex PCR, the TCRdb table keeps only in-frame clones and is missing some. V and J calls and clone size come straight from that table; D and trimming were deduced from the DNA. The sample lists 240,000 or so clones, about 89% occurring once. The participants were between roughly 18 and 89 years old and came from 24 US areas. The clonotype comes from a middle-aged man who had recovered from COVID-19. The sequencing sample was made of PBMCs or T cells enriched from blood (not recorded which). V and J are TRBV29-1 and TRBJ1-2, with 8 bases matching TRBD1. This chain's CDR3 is CSVLIQGARGYTF. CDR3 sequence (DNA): TGCAGCGTACTTATTCAGGGGGCGCGTGGCTACACCTTC.